The 24 T cell receptor beta chains below all came from one sample that was sequenced in a study of blood T cells in healthy people across ages. With a J-beta primer mix and a sample-barcoded 5' primer, a second PCR ran roughly 6 to 11 cycles. One entry per CDR3 protein, called by TCRdb with MiXCR from the 5' RACE reads. This table has 600,000 or so distinct CDR3 sequences, about 30% appearing once. Sequenced input: blood. These receptors were taken from a woman of 80 years or more in good health.

Notes on this clonotype: One end of the junction varies from germline; a read error may be responsible. The rearrangement joins TRBV5-1 to TRBJ1-1; D is undetermined. The V gene's germline CDR1 is SGHRS and CDR2 YFSETQ. This CDR3 contains 13 residues. CDR3 coding DNA: TGCGCCGGCAGCTTGGCCGCTCCCACTGAAGCTTTCTTT. Its protein is CAGSLAAPTEAFF.

V gene TRBV9 combines with J gene TRBJ2-7; 9 nucleotides align to TRBD1. The V gene's germline CDR1 is SGDLS and CDR2 YYNGEE. V lost 2 bases to trimming and J lost 7 bases; unmatched junction nucleotides: 13. The CDR3 is 16 amino acids. The CDR3 loop reads CASSVRGQGGSNEQYF. The CDR3 nucleotides read TGTGCCAGCAGCGTGCGGGGACAGGGAGGGAGCAATGAGCAGTACTTC.

Many counts were recorded for this clonotype. The chain employs TRBV7-9 and TRBJ2-3; TRBD2 is a possible D gene (5 bases). CDR1 SEHNR and CDR2 FQNEAQ come from the germline V gene (reference sequence). Trimming left V 2 bases short and J 0 bases short, with 9 bases between. The CDR3 runs to 15 residues. The CDR3 spells CASSLYRTSTDTQYF. For the CDR3, the DNA is TGTGCCAGCAGCTTATATAGGACTAGCACAGATACGCAGTATTTT.

This chain connects TRBV14 to TRBJ1-2; D not certain. CDR1 SGHDN and CDR2 FVKESK come from the germline V gene. There are 12 residues in the CDR3. Trimming removed 4 bases at V and 4 bases at J, with 7 bases between. CDR3 amino acids: CASSPNPYGYTF. CDR3 DNA: TGTGCCAGCAGCCCGAACCCCTATGGCTACACCTTC. The complete variable domain, with remaining parts taken from reference TRBV14 and TRBJ1-2, reads EAGVTQFPSHSVIEKGQTVTLRCDPISGHDNLYWYRRVMGKEIKFLLHFVKESKQDESGMPNNRFLAERTGGTYSTLKVQPAELEDSGVYFCASSPNPYGYTFGSGTRLTVV.

This clonotype was recorded many times. The V gene is TRBV21-1, the J gene TRBJ2-5; TRBD1 reflects the table's D call only, with no check against the DNA. TRBV21-1 is a recognized pseudogene. The CDR3 has 17 amino acids. The CDR3 is CASSSPSIGRTQERQYF. The CDR3 DNA follows: TGTGCCAGCAGCTCCCCCTCTATAGGGAGGACCCAGGAGAGGCAGTACTTC.

V is TRBV5-4 and J is TRBJ2-2; 7 nucleotides line up with TRBD1. The germline CDR1 and CDR2 sequences are SGHNT and YYREEE (reference sequence). V dropped 3 bases and J dropped 1; count of bases not matched to a gene: 9. CDR3 size: 17 residues. In DNA, the CDR3 is TGTGCCAGCAGCTCACCTAACAGGGGCGAGAACACCGGGGAGCTGTTTTTT. Translating gives CASSSPNRGENTGELFF.

This clonotype was seen a few times. CDR3: CASTLQGGTYNSPLHF. Written as DNA, the CDR3 is TGTGCCAGCACCTTACAGGGAGGGACCTATAATTCACCCCTCCACTTT. The V gene is TRBV6-2 or TRBV6-3, the J gene TRBJ1-6; possible D gene TRBD1, 6 bases. Germline CDR1 is MNHEY and CDR2 is SVGEGT. V lost 7 bases to trimming and J lost 2 bases, with 15 bases between them. This CDR3 is built from 16 residues.

The count of this clonotype is one. V usage is TRBV6-2 or TRBV6-3 and J usage is TRBJ1-5, with D possibly matching TRBD1 (6 bases). In germline, CDR1 is MNHEY, CDR2 SVGEGT. V was pared by 5 bases and J by 4 bases, with 15 bases between. The CDR3 is made up of 15 amino acids. CDR3 coding DNA: TGTGCCAGCAGTGACCCCCGGGACAAAAATCAGCCCCAGCATTTT. Protein sequence: CASSDPRDKNQPQHF.

This clonotype has at least ten counts. This rearrangement joins TRBV27 to TRBJ2-1; 14 nucleotides line up with TRBD2. Germline CDR1 is MNHEY and CDR2 is SMNVEV (reference sequence). V trimming: 3 bases; J trimming: 7 bases; junction bases outside the gene matches: 17. This CDR3 spans 20 amino acids. The CDR3 DNA reads TGTGCCAGCAGTTTTTTGGTGGATAGACTAGCGGGGGGGAGGGAGAATGAGCAGTTCTTC. This sequence encodes CASSFLVDRLAGGRENEQFF.

The chain employs TRBV7-2 and TRBJ1-1, with 10 bases matching TRBD1. Trimming took 2 bases from V and 7 from J; bases not matched to a gene: 4. The CDR3 consists of 14 residues. Germline CDR1 is SGHTA and CDR2 is FQGNSA. CDR3 nucleotide sequence: TGTGCCAGCAGCTTAAGACAGGGGGCAGGTGAAGCTTTCTTT. This gives the protein CASSLRQGAGEAFF.

Details on this clonotype: This may be a read error: a much more frequent sequence differs by one nucleotide. The J gene is TRBJ2-5, the V gene TRBV5-1; a weak D match, TRBD2 (5 bases). The V gene's germline CDR1 is SGHRS and CDR2 YFSETQ. The CDR3 extends over 15 amino acids. This CDR3 is CASCLNGPGEETQYF. The CDR3 DNA is TGCGCCAGCTGCTTGAATGGGCCCGGGGAAGAGACCCAGTACTTC.

Concerning this clonotype: A much larger clone differs by one base, so this may be a read error. The rearrangement links TRBV18 to TRBJ2-1; maybe TRBD1 (5 bases). The J call may be mistaken, given a closer DNA end match to TRBJ2-7. The germline gives CDR1 KGHSH, CDR2 LQKENI. The CDR3 is 14 amino acids. CDR3 sequence (DNA): TGTGCCAGCTCACCAGAGACAGTACGCAATGAGCAGTACTTC. Translation gives CASSPETVRNEQYF.

As concerns this clonotype: Just one base apart from a much larger clone, this may be a read error. The chain carries TRBV25-1 and TRBJ2-1, with 7 bases that match TRBD2. This CDR3 is 15 amino acids long. Germline values: CDR1 MGHDK, CDR2 SYGVNS. The J segment lost 9 bases and the V segment lost 1 base, leaving 9 bases of the junction unmatched. In DNA, the CDR3 is TGTGCCAGCAGTGAATCCCCTTTGGGGGGGGGTGAGCAGTTCTTC. This codes for CASSESPLGGGEQFF.

This clonotype was detected only a few times. This chain connects TRBV6-2 or TRBV6-3 to TRBJ2-2, with D tentatively TRBD2 (6 bases). The V end lost 7 bases, the J end lost 5 bases, and 17 bases lay between the germline ends. Per the germline V gene, CDR1 is MNHEY and CDR2 is SVGEGT. The CDR3 loop spans 15 amino acids. CDR3 sequence reads: CASTRSGPTTGELFF. CDR3 DNA sequence: TGTGCCAGCACAAGGAGCGGGCCTACTACCGGGGAGCTGTTTTTT.

In this sample, this clonotype turned up many times. This rearrangement joins TRBV7-2 to TRBJ1-2; 11 bases line up with TRBD1. This CDR3 comprises 17 residues. V was clipped by 1 base and J by 0 bases; unmatched bases: 4. The germline V gene has CDR1 SGHTA and CDR2 FQGNSA. This CDR3 is CASSLGDRGNTNYGYTF. The CDR3 coding sequence is TGTGCCAGCAGCTTAGGGGACAGGGGGAATACTAACTATGGCTACACCTTC.

This chain uses TRBV20-1 with TRBJ2-7; 10 bases fit TRBD2. V lost 3 bases, J lost 3 bases, and 5 bases stayed unmatched. Germline V gene sequence: CDR1 DFQATT, CDR2 SNEGSKA (reference sequence). The CDR3 spans 14 residues. The CDR3 sequence: CSARGGTSDYEQYF. In DNA form, the CDR3 reads TGCAGTGCTAGGGGGGGGACTAGCGACTACGAGCAGTACTTC.

This clonotype was recorded many times. The rearrangement links TRBV14 to TRBJ2-5; D is uncertain. Trimming cost V 0 bases and J 4 bases, with 9 bases left between them. Germline V gene sequence: CDR1 SGHDN, CDR2 FVKESK. There are 14 residues in the CDR3. This CDR3 reads CASSQDGFLETQYF. The CDR3 nucleotides are TGTGCCAGCAGCCAAGATGGTTTCCTAGAGACCCAGTACTTC.

This clonotype turned up a few times. V gene TRBV11-1 combines with J gene TRBJ2-4; D call uncertain. The V end lost 0 bases, the J end lost 3 bases, and 9 bases lay between the germline ends. Germline values: CDR1 SGHAT, CDR2 FQDESV (reference sequence). The length of the CDR3 is 15 residues. The CDR3, as DNA: TGTGCCAGCAGCTTAGCTGTGACCGGCAAAAACATTCAGTACTTC. This gives the protein CASSLAVTGKNIQYF.

This rearrangement joins TRBV7-9 to TRBJ2-3; possible D gene TRBD2, 5 bases. The CDR3 contains 14 residues. Germline loops: CDR1 SEHNR, CDR2 FQNEAQ (reference sequence). The V end lost 3 bases, the J end lost 4 bases, and 11 bases lay between the germline ends. The CDR3 nucleotides are TGTGCCAGCAGCTTTGGCGATAGCGCAGATACGCAGTATTTT. Protein sequence: CASSFGDSADTQYF.

The chain links TRBV20-1 to TRBJ2-1; D gene unclear. Trimming stripped 4 bases from V and 7 bases from J, with 11 bases between. This CDR3 contains 12 residues. The V gene's germline CDR1 is DFQATT and CDR2 SNEGSKA (reference sequence). CDR3 region: CSATGRVNEQFF. In DNA, the CDR3 is TGCAGTGCTACTGGACGGGTTAATGAGCAGTTCTTC.

In the case of this clonotype: A read error may be the cause here, since a much bigger clone is one base away. This sequence joins TRBV7-2 and TRBJ2-3; perhaps D is TRBD1 or TRBD2 (5 bases each). Germline V gene data show CDR1 as SGHTA and CDR2 as FQGNSA. Trimming shortened V by 5 bases and J by 5 bases, and 11 bases separated the two germline ends. This CDR3 comprises 13 residues. The CDR3 is CASSERGRDTQYF. In DNA, the CDR3 is TGTGCCAGCAGCGAGAGGGGCCGAGATACGCAGTATTTT.

This rearrangement joins TRBV5-1 to TRBJ1-1, with TRBD1 matching 8 bases. Germline CDR1 SGHRS, CDR2 YFSETQ. The CDR3 consists of 19 residues. Trimming took 2 bases from V and 0 from J; bases not matched to a gene: 15. CDR3 sequence reads: CASSFSPRGQGVLNTEAFF. The CDR3, as DNA: TGCGCCAGCAGCTTTAGCCCCAGGGGGCAGGGAGTCCTGAACACTGAAGCTTTCTTT.

This clonotype was counted at least ten times. The chain uses TRBV12-3 or TRBV12-4 and TRBJ2-6, with D perhaps matching TRBD2 (5 bases). This CDR3 region has 14 residues. Between the trimmed V and J ends, which lost 10 bases and 0 bases, there was a span of 10 bases. The CDR3: CATGEGSGANVLTF. DNA of the CDR3: TGTGCCACCGGAGAGGGCTCTGGGGCCAACGTCCTGACTTTC.

This clonotype has at least ten counts. The V and J genes are TRBV6-2 or TRBV6-3 and TRBJ2-7; perhaps D is TRBD1 or TRBD2 (5 bases each). Looked up from germline, CDR1 is MNHEY and CDR2 is SVGEGT. This CDR3 has 14 amino acids. V dropped 6 bases and J dropped 3 bases, with 15 bases sitting between them. The CDR3 region has the DNA TGTGCCAGCAGATACGGGGACGCCTTCTACGAGCAGTACTTC. This sequence encodes CASRYGDAFYEQYF.